This entry lists 20 T cell receptor beta chains sequenced from one sample in a study of vaccination and CD4 T cells after COVID-19. Treatment here: roughly 10-day PBMC culture with coronavirus spike peptide pools or control peptides (ViraFEST assay). Cultured CD4+ T-cell DNA underwent Oncomine TCR Beta short-read sequencing. One entry per CDR3 protein results from TCRdb running MiXCR on the PCR reads. This sample yields approximately 20,000 distinct CDR3 sequences, of which 70% are seen a single time; approximately 9% belongs to the top ten. These receptors' antigens are unknown. Material for sequencing was CD4+ T cells from blood, cultured in vitro. The receptors were gathered from a human donor who had recovered from COVID-19.

This chain links TRBV19 with TRBJ1-1, with a possible D match to TRBD1 (5 bases). V lost 3 bases and J lost 0, with 11 bases in between. The CDR3 has 15 amino acids. CDR1 and CDR2 (germline): LNHDA, SQIVND (reference sequence). The CDR3 coding sequence is TGTGCCAGTAGTATTCGGCAGGGTTTGAACACTGAAGCTTTCTTT. Its translation is CASSIRQGLNTEAFF.

This chain joins TRBV12-3 or TRBV12-4 and TRBJ1-2; D not resolved. V was clipped by 6 bases and J by 0 bases, with 11 bases between them. The CDR3 loop spans 14 amino acids. The CDR3 is CASSPGYTNYGYTF. The DNA of the CDR3 is TGTGCCAGCAGCCCCGGATATACTAACTATGGCTACACCTTC.

The chain links TRBV19 to TRBJ2-1; D possibly uses TRBD1 or TRBD2 (6 bases each). This CDR3 comprises 11 residues. CDR1 is LNHDA, CDR2 SQIVND, per germline (reference sequence). Trimming took 7 bases from V and 8 from J, leaving 9 bases between them. The CDR3 DNA is TGTGCCAGTAAGGGGGGTTATGAGCAGTTCTTC. Translation gives CASKGGYEQFF.

The chain is built from TRBV6-2 or TRBV6-3 and TRBJ2-1; 12 bases are a match to TRBD2. Unmatched junction bases numbered 12, after V lost 5 bases and J lost 7 bases. CDR1 and CDR2 from the germline V gene are MNHEY and SVGEGT. This CDR3 spans 17 amino acids. The CDR3 loop reads CASSHPPSGRGGNEQFF. CDR3 nucleotide sequence: TGTGCCAGCAGTCATCCTCCTAGCGGGAGGGGGGGAAATGAGCAGTTCTTC.

This clonotype has more than one count but fewer than ten. The V call is TRBV10-2, the J call TRBJ2-3; tentative D call: TRBD1 (6 bases). Trimming took off 6 bases at V and 1 base at J, with 14 bases between the two ends. CDR3 size: 15 residues. The germline CDR1 and CDR2 sequences are WSHSY and SAAADI. The CDR3 reads CASRSRGWGTDTQYF. DNA for the CDR3: TGCGCCAGCAGATCCAGGGGATGGGGCACAGATACGCAGTATTTT.

This clonotype was detected a few times. This rearrangement joins TRBV12-3 or TRBV12-4 to TRBJ2-2; 9 positions agree with TRBD1. Trimming at V came to 6 bases and at J to 4 bases, leaving 9 bases not matched to a gene. The CDR3 totals 16 residues. The CDR3 sequence is CASSPLTGQGTGELFF. The CDR3 DNA follows: TGTGCCAGCAGCCCCCTTACGGGACAGGGCACCGGGGAGCTGTTTTTT.

Only one count was recorded for this clonotype. Sequence at one end of the junction differs from germline and may be a read error. The chain carries TRBV6-5 and TRBJ2-1, with 10 bases fitting TRBD2. CDR3 length: 13 residues. CDR1 and CDR2 from the germline V gene are MNHEY and SVGAGI. CDR3 DNA sequence: TGTGCCAGCAGTTACTCCGGGCTAGCGGGAGAACTCTTC. Protein sequence: CASSYSGLAGELF.

The chain recombines TRBV6-1 with TRBJ1-2; D call uncertain. Trimming took 6 bases from V and 2 from J, leaving 13 bases between them. CDR1 is MNHNS and CDR2 is SASEGT in the germline V gene. The CDR3 runs 14 residues. CDR3 nucleotides: TGTGCCAGCAGGATATCTACCACCAACTATGGCTACACCTTC. Protein: CASRISTTNYGYTF.

This chain connects TRBV6-4 to TRBJ2-7; possibly TRBD1 or TRBD2 for D (5 bases each). The length of the CDR3 is 14 residues. Germline V lookup: CDR1 MRHNA, CDR2 SNTAGT. Trimming took off 6 bases at V and 1 base at J, with 13 bases between the two ends. CDR3: CASSPTGASYEQYF. The DNA of the CDR3 is TGTGCCAGCAGCCCAACCGGGGCATCCTACGAGCAGTACTTC.

The rearrangement uses TRBV20-1 and TRBJ2-7, with TRBD2 matching 9 bases. Trimming took 3 bases from V and 6 from J; bases not matched to a gene: 15. Per the germline V gene, CDR1 is DFQATT and CDR2 is SNEGSKA (reference sequence). The CDR3 has 16 residues. Here the CDR3 DNA reads TGCAGTGCTAGGGGGCTGGCGGGAGGGCCCCTCCTCGAGCAGTACTTC. Translation gives CSARGLAGGPLLEQYF.

This chain uses TRBV20-1 with TRBJ2-1, with a tentative D call TRBD2 (6 bases). Trimming took off 2 bases at V and 2 bases at J, with 10 bases between the two ends. This CDR3 comprises 14 residues. Germline CDR1 and CDR2: DFQATT and SNEGSKA (reference sequence). For the CDR3, the DNA is TGCAGTGCTAGAAGCCTAGCGCCCTACAATGAGCAGTTCTTC. It encodes CSARSLAPYNEQFF.

The chain is built from TRBV6-1 and TRBJ2-3, with D perhaps TRBD2 (6 bases). The CDR3 has 15 residues. Per germline, CDR1 MNHNS and CDR2 SASEGT. The V end lost 7 bases, the J end lost 3 bases, and 17 bases lay between the germline ends. Here the CDR3 DNA reads TGTGCCAGCAATGTCGATGCGGGAATAACAGATACGCAGTATTTT. Amino acids: CASNVDAGITDTQYF.

This clonotype was seen a handful of times. The chain is built from TRBV19 and TRBJ2-7, with D tentatively TRBD1 (6 bases). V was pared by 5 bases and J by 4 bases, with 18 bases between. This CDR3 spans 15 amino acids. CDR1 and CDR2 (germline): LNHDA, SQIVND (reference sequence). CDR3: CASSRSDRDNYEQYF. CDR3 in DNA: TGTGCCAGTAGTCGATCGGACAGAGATAATTACGAGCAGTACTTC.

A note on this clonotype: Its ends do not fully match the called genes, so a read error is possible. The rearrangement joins TRBV20-1 to TRBJ1-6, with 7 bases lining up with TRBD1. The CDR3 loop spans 15 amino acids. Germline assignment: CDR1 DFQATT and CDR2 SNEGSKA (reference sequence). The CDR3, as DNA: TGCAGTGCTAAACTACCGGGACAGATTAATTCACTCCTCCACTTT. Protein: CSAKLPGQINSLLHF.

The V and J genes are TRBV30 and TRBJ1-5; 10 bases match TRBD1. With 3 bases clipped from V and 3 bases from J, the junction kept 5 bases outside the gene matches. From germline, CDR1 is GTSNPN and CDR2 SVGIG (reference sequence). The CDR3 covers 15 residues. This CDR3 reads CAWSTGTGDNQPQHF. DNA for the CDR3: TGTGCCTGGAGCACCGGGACAGGGGACAATCAGCCCCAGCATTTT. The whole variable domain, remainder taken from reference TRBV30 and TRBJ1-5, is SQTIHQWPATLVQPVGSPLSLECTVEGTSNPNLYWYRQAAGRGLQLLFYSVGIGQISSEVPQNLSASRPQDRQFILSSKKLLLSDSGFYLCAWSTGTGDNQPQHFGDGTRLSIL.

This clonotype was found once. The chain recombines TRBV19 with TRBJ2-2, with TRBD1 identical over 9 bases. The germline V gene has CDR1 LNHDA and CDR2 SQIVND (reference sequence). Trimming cost V 9 bases and J 4 bases; bases outside gene matches: 12. This CDR3 spans 16 amino acids. In DNA, the CDR3 is TGTGCCAGCCGGGACAGGGCGAACACCATCACCGGGGAGCTGTTTTTT. Translated: CASRDRANTITGELFF.

V gene TRBV19 combines with J gene TRBJ1-2; TRBD1 agrees at 9 bases. The germline CDR1 and CDR2 sequences are LNHDA and SQIVND (reference sequence). V was clipped by 3 bases and J by 5 bases; unmatched bases: 13. The CDR3 extends over 17 amino acids. The CDR3: CASSMLGQGLFRYGYTF. The CDR3 DNA reads as TGTGCCAGTAGTATGTTGGGACAGGGCCTTTTCCGATATGGCTACACCTTC.

This sequence joins TRBV12-3 or TRBV12-4 and TRBJ2-5; either TRBD1 or TRBD2 may fit D (5 bases each). There are 14 residues in the CDR3. Trimming removed 4 bases from V and 2 bases from J, with 11 bases in between. The CDR3 sequence is CASSYPGTQETQYF. The CDR3 DNA is TGTGCCAGCAGTTACCCCGGGACGCAAGAGACCCAGTACTTC.

The rearrangement links TRBV19 to TRBJ1-6; D gene ambiguous. This CDR3 contains 13 residues. CDR1 is LNHDA and CDR2 is SQIVND in the germline V gene (reference sequence). V lost 5 bases to trimming and J lost 6 bases, with 8 bases between them. The DNA of the CDR3 is TGTGCCAGTAGTTCCGGGCCTAATTCACCCCTCCACTTT. The encoded protein is CASSSGPNSPLHF.

CDR3 protein: CASGAYLQGEQYF. CDR3 nucleotide sequence: TGTGCCAGCGGGGCCTACCTACAGGGAGAGCAGTACTTC. The chain has TRBV12-3 or TRBV12-4 and TRBJ2-7, with D possibly being TRBD1 (6 bases). Trimming shortened V by 8 bases and J by 7 bases, and 18 bases separated the two germline ends. The CDR3 contains 13 residues.